These T cell receptor beta chains were read from a single sample in a study of a mutant IDH1 vaccine in newly diagnosed glioma. Their specific antigens are unknown. Profiled with immunoSEQ multiplex PCR; TCRdb holds only in-frame clones, not every one. This sample yields approximately 76,000 clones, of which roughly 90% are seen a single time; 0.5% to 0.7% belongs to the top ten. Source: PBMCs, taken from a glioma patient whose treatment included an IDH1 peptide vaccine. The receptors originated from a woman in her forties or fifties with glioma. The CDR3 runs from the conserved cysteine through the conserved F or W. Each record gives: clone size, J gene, D gene, V gene, CDR3 DNA, CDR3 protein. D genes are given only for firm matches. Size is omitted from some rows. Given values are once, few, many or a class for expanded clones.

abundance: NA; j_gene: TRBJ2-1; d_gene: TRBD2; v_gene: TRBV7-7; CDR3nt: TGTGCTAGCAGCCGGACTAGCGGGAGGGCTGAGCAGTTCTTC; CDR3aa: CASSRTSGRAEQFF
abundance: NA; j_gene: TRBJ2-1; d_gene: NA; v_gene: TRBV30; CDR3nt: TGTGCCTGGAGTGGGGGGGTTCGTCTAGCAAATGAGCAGTTCTTC; CDR3aa: CAWSGGVRLANEQFF
abundance: NA; j_gene: TRBJ1-1; d_gene: NA; v_gene: TRBV6-1; CDR3nt: TGTGCCAGCAGTGAGGGGCATTCAAGGGGGAACACTGAAGCTTTCTTT; CDR3aa: CASSEGHSRGNTEAFF
abundance: NA; j_gene: TRBJ2-7; d_gene: NA; v_gene: TRBV11-2; CDR3nt: TGTGCCAGCAGCTCCTTTTACGAGCAGTACTTC; CDR3aa: CASSSFYEQYF
abundance: NA; j_gene: TRBJ2-5; d_gene: NA; v_gene: TRBV7-3; CDR3nt: TGTGCCAGCAGCTTAAACCGGCAAGAGACCCAGTACTTC; CDR3aa: CASSLNRQETQYF
abundance: NA; j_gene: TRBJ2-3; d_gene: TRBD1; v_gene: TRBV7-2; CDR3nt: TGTGCCAGCGCTAGGACAGGGCGGTTAGATACGCAGTATTTT; CDR3aa: CASARTGRLDTQYF
abundance: NA; j_gene: TRBJ1-1; d_gene: NA; v_gene: TRBV20-1; CDR3nt: TGCAGTGCTCCATGGAACACTGAAGCTTTCTTT; CDR3aa: CSAPWNTEAFF
abundance: NA; j_gene: TRBJ2-7; d_gene: TRBD1; v_gene: TRBV10-3; CDR3nt: TGTGCCACACGGACAGGGATAAACGAGCAGTACTTC; CDR3aa: CATRTGINEQYF
abundance: NA; j_gene: TRBJ2-5; d_gene: NA; v_gene: TRBV7-6; CDR3nt: TGTGCCAGCAGCCATGGGGAGCTCGGGATCCAAGAGACCCAGTACTTC; CDR3aa: CASSHGELGIQETQYF
abundance: NA; j_gene: TRBJ2-5; d_gene: TRBD1; v_gene: TRBV20-1; CDR3nt: TGCAGTGCTGGACAGGGGGAGACCCAGTACTTC; CDR3aa: CSAGQGETQYF
abundance: few; j_gene: TRBJ2-1; d_gene: TRBD2; v_gene: TRBV7-7; CDR3nt: TGTGCTAGCAGCTTAGGCGGGAGGACGAACAATGAGCAGTTCTTC; CDR3aa: CASSLGGRTNNEQFF
abundance: NA; j_gene: TRBJ2-3; d_gene: TRBD2; v_gene: TRBV29-1; CDR3nt: TGCAGCGTTGGGACTAGGGAAACAGATACGCAGTATTTT; CDR3aa: CSVGTRETDTQYF
abundance: NA; j_gene: TRBJ1-2; d_gene: NA; v_gene: TRBV18; CDR3nt: TGTGCCAGCTCACCTTCCTCGTGGACCGGCGGCTATGGCTACACCTTC; CDR3aa: CASSPSSWTGGYGYTF
abundance: few; j_gene: TRBJ2-7; d_gene: NA; v_gene: TRBV30; CDR3nt: TGTGCCTGGAGTGTATTGCCGGCTCGCGAGCAGTACTTC; CDR3aa: CAWSVLPAREQYF
abundance: NA; j_gene: TRBJ2-1; d_gene: NA; v_gene: TRBV15; CDR3nt: TGTGCCACCAGCAGGCTCAGCTCCTACAATGAGCAGTTCTTC; CDR3aa: CATSRLSSYNEQFF
abundance: NA; j_gene: TRBJ2-2; d_gene: NA; v_gene: TRBV19; CDR3nt: TGTGCCAGTAAATTTAAAAAACTAGCGAACACCGGGGAGCTGTTTTTT; CDR3aa: CASKFKKLANTGELFF
abundance: NA; j_gene: TRBJ2-7; d_gene: NA; v_gene: TRBV21-1; CDR3nt: TGTGCCAGTCTAGCGGAATCGCCCTACGAGCAGTACTTC; CDR3aa: CASLAESPYEQYF
abundance: NA; j_gene: TRBJ1-1; d_gene: NA; v_gene: TRBV6-5; CDR3nt: TGTGCCAGCAGTACCAAATTCGGCCCCACCACTGAAGCTTTCTTT; CDR3aa: CASSTKFGPTTEAFF
abundance: once; j_gene: TRBJ1-1; d_gene: NA; v_gene: TRBV19; CDR3nt: TGTGCCTCCGGGGGGGGGAGAGCTTTCTTT; CDR3aa: CASGGGRAFF
abundance: NA; j_gene: TRBJ2-7; d_gene: NA; v_gene: TRBV6-1; CDR3nt: TGTGCCAGCAGTGAGGTCAGTACGAATAGGCAGTACTTC; CDR3aa: CASSEVSTNRQYF
abundance: NA; j_gene: TRBJ1-2; d_gene: TRBD1; v_gene: TRBV5-1; CDR3nt: TGCGCCAGCAGCTATGAGGGGGCGATTAACTATGGCTACACCTTC; CDR3aa: CASSYEGAINYGYTF
abundance: NA; j_gene: TRBJ1-1; d_gene: NA; v_gene: TRBV28; CDR3nt: TGTGCCAGCACCTCTCCTTGGGGGAGGAACACTGAAGCTTTCTTT; CDR3aa: CASTSPWGRNTEAFF
abundance: NA; j_gene: TRBJ1-5; d_gene: NA; v_gene: TRBV28; CDR3nt: TGTGCCAGCAGTTTCCTAAGAGGCAATCAGCCCCAGCATTTT; CDR3aa: CASSFLRGNQPQHF
abundance: NA; j_gene: TRBJ2-7; d_gene: TRBD1; v_gene: TRBV6-5; CDR3nt: TGTGCCAGCAGTGAAGGGACAGGGATGTACGAGCAGTACTTC; CDR3aa: CASSEGTGMYEQYF
abundance: NA; j_gene: TRBJ1-4; d_gene: NA; v_gene: TRBV5-1; CDR3nt: TGCGCCAGCAGCATGGACAGCCGGTCTAATGAAAAACTGTTTTTT; CDR3aa: CASSMDSRSNEKLFF
abundance: NA; j_gene: TRBJ2-7; d_gene: NA; v_gene: TRBV7-6; CDR3nt: TGTGCCAGCAGCTTATCCCCAGGGAAAAACGAGCAGTACTTC; CDR3aa: CASSLSPGKNEQYF
abundance: NA; j_gene: TRBJ2-3; d_gene: NA; v_gene: TRBV11-2; CDR3nt: TGTGCCAGCAGCCGCGGGACGGACGTCCTCACAGATACGCAGTATTTT; CDR3aa: CASSRGTDVLTDTQYF
abundance: NA; j_gene: TRBJ2-4; d_gene: TRBD2; v_gene: TRBV4-1; CDR3nt: TGCGCCAGCAGCCTTATAGCGGGAGTCGGTAACATTCAGTACTTC; CDR3aa: CASSLIAGVGNIQYF
abundance: NA; j_gene: TRBJ2-5; d_gene: NA; v_gene: TRBV25-1; CDR3nt: TGTGCCAGCAGTGATCTTGGAGGCCAAGAGACCCAGTACTTC; CDR3aa: CASSDLGGQETQYF
abundance: NA; j_gene: TRBJ1-4; d_gene: NA; v_gene: TRBV19; CDR3nt: TGTGCCAGTAGTAGGCAGTCAGCTAATGAAAAACTGTTTTTT; CDR3aa: CASSRQSANEKLFF